The clone carrying this T cell receptor beta chain was observed many times. Its antigen remains unidentified. The sample comes from a study of T cells in Graves' hyperthyroidism and ophthalmopathy. Study results and limitations: Blood also contained most expanded thyroid clonotypes above 0.001.

RNA transcripts yielded amplified TCR beta CDR3 regions. Researchers ran a first-round RT-PCR on the TCR CDR3 using the HTBI primer set. TCRdb fed the multiplex PCR reads into MiXCR, producing one record per CDR3 protein. This table has 450,000 to 700,000 distinct CDR3 sequences, just over 45% appearing once. The ends lost 6 bases at V and 6 bases at J; junction bases unmatched: 12. Per the germline V gene, CDR1 is SGHNT and CDR2 is YYREEE (reference sequence). The CDR3 is 14 residues long. Specimen: peripheral blood or thyroid tissue (not recorded which). This clonotype originated in an adult woman with Graves' disease, either hyperthyroidism or ophthalmopathy (not recorded which). This rearrangement joins TRBV5-4 to TRBJ2-7; 7 nucleotides line up with TRBD1. DNA of the CDR3: TGTGCCAGCACTGAGGGACAGAATCTCGGCGAGCAGTACTTC. Amino acids: CASTEGQNLGEQYF.